This T cell receptor beta chain originates from a study of cytomegalovirus exposure and HLA in healthy donors. Whole-study context: A previous analysis identified 95 million to 140 million unique TCR beta sequences derived from some 170 million T cells.

The PCR had 60 Vbeta and 13 Jbeta primers. Produced via immunoSEQ multiplex PCR; TCRdb's table is partial and in-frame only. The sample records some 120,000 clones, over 75% being singletons. The TCR sequence derives from a man between 18 and 29 years old in good health and CMV-seropositive. The sequencing input was PBMCs.

CDR3 sequence: CASSQVSTVPKETFF. The CDR3 DNA follows: TGCGCCAGCAGCCAAGTTTCTACTGTGCCCAAGGAGACTTTCTTT. V gene TRBV4-3 combines with J gene TRBJ1-1; D is unresolved. V lost 1 base, J lost 12 bases, and 21 bases lay in between. The CDR3 is 15 amino acids. The V gene's germline CDR1 is LGHNA and CDR2 YSLEER.